This T cell receptor beta chain stems from a study of blood T cell repertoires in COVID-19. On the study more broadly: Whether acute or convalescent, the COVID-19 samples came from the United States, Italy and Spain.

V was cut by 3 bases and J by 6 bases, with 18 bases left in between. Germline V gene sequence: CDR1 MDHEN, CDR2 SYDVKM. The CDR3 is made up of 16 amino acids. Methods used by the authors: The assay estimated nucleated cells by amplifying reference gene primers. TCRdb's copy holds only in-frame clones and misses some; the assay was immunoSEQ multiplex PCR. The V and J calls and clone size are taken from that table; D and trimming were inferred from the DNA. Of 85,000 to 90,000 clones in the sample, 85% to 90% are singletons; the top ten hold about 1%. This clonotype was obtained from a human donor in a cohort sampled during active COVID-19. The chain uses TRBV28 and TRBJ2-4; D possibly corresponds to TRBD1 (6 bases). Specimen: peripheral blood. The CDR3 sequence: CASSFSSEQGRNIQYF. CDR3 nucleotide sequence: TGTGCCAGCAGTTTCTCATCCGAACAGGGACGAAACATTCAGTACTTC.